Sequencing of this TCR beta chain was carried out in a study of cytomegalovirus exposure and HLA in healthy donors. Whole-study results and caveats: Evidence from a later analysis indicated that most CMV-associated TCR beta chains looked HLA-restricted. Later genetic work tied a missense DCLRE1C variant to beta-chain V and J trimming.

Germline V CDR1 and CDR2: SNHLY, FYNNEI. This CDR3 region has 15 residues. With 8 bases removed from V and 0 bases from J, the gap between germline ends came to 15 bases. The PCR employed 60 Vbeta primers together with 13 Jbeta primers. Measured with immunoSEQ multiplex PCR; TCRdb has only the in-frame clones, and not every one. The repertoire holds 160,000 or so clones, 60% to 80% seen once, with about 4.3% in the top ten. About this clone: Its antigen is currently unknown.

The chain uses TRBV2 and TRBJ2-3; possibly TRBD2 for D (6 bases). Sequenced sample: PBMCs. The TCR was taken from a man aged 18-30 years in good health and CMV-seropositive. Here the CDR3 reads CASGETSTSTDTQYF. DNA for the CDR3: TGTGCCAGCGGAGAGACTAGTACTAGCACAGATACGCAGTATTTT.